A single sample gave rise to the 8 T cell receptor beta chains below, sequenced in a study of shared clonotypes between healthy human individuals. Assay: immunoSEQ multiplex PCR; the TCRdb copy retains only in-frame clones and omits some. Of about half a million clones listed, more than 65% are singletons. The sequenced material came from PBMCs. These receptors were collected from a woman in her 40s in good health. Some clones in this sample may be carry-over from other donors' samples.

The chain carries TRBV29-1 and TRBJ2-4, with TRBD1 matching over 8 bases. CDR1 and CDR2 (germline): SQVTM, ANQGSEA. The trim removed 0 bases at V and 6 bases at J, leaving 1 base unmatched. This CDR3 has 13 residues. The CDR3 reads CSVEDRGRNIQYF. The CDR3, as DNA: TGCAGCGTTGAAGACAGGGGGCGAAACATTCAGTACTTC.

This chain uses TRBV6-1 with TRBJ1-1; 7 positions agree with TRBD1. CDR1 and CDR2 from the germline V gene are MNHNS and SASEGT. Trimming at V came to 1 base and at J to 0 bases, leaving 8 bases not matched to a gene. The CDR3 covers 17 residues. The CDR3 coding sequence is TGTGCCAGCAGTGAAGACAGGGGAGGGTCATTGAACACTGAAGCTTTCTTT. The encoded protein is CASSEDRGGSLNTEAFF.

This chain uses TRBV30 with TRBJ2-5; D is unclear. This CDR3 has 12 residues. Looked up from germline, CDR1 is GTSNPN and CDR2 is SVGIG (reference sequence). V was trimmed by 4 bases and J by 0 bases, leaving 6 bases between them. CDR3: CAWTRDQETQYF. Here the CDR3 DNA reads TGTGCCTGGACTAGGGACCAAGAGACCCAGTACTTC.

This clone was recorded only once. The chain recombines TRBV10-3 with TRBJ2-7; D gene ambiguous. The length of the CDR3 is 12 residues. In germline, CDR1 is ENHRY, CDR2 SYGVKD. The V end was cut by 10 bases, the J end by 7 bases, with 17 bases between. The CDR3 DNA reads as TGTGCCACCCGGACGGATTTGTGGGAGCAGTACTTC. Translating it yields CATRTDLWEQYF.

The CDR3 here is CASSQPSSYEQYF. For the CDR3, the DNA is TGTGCCAGCAGCCAACCTAGCTCCTACGAGCAGTACTTC. The chain joins TRBV28 to TRBJ2-7; D remains ambiguous. The CDR3 is 13 amino acids. Trimming cost V 6 bases and J 0 bases, with 9 bases left between them. The germline V gene has CDR1 MDHEN and CDR2 SYDVKM.

The chain combines TRBV6-1 with TRBJ2-7; tentative D call: TRBD2 (5 bases). The CDR3 totals 15 residues. CDR1 MNHNS and CDR2 SASEGT come from the germline V gene. Trimming took 6 bases from V and 2 from J, leaving 17 bases between them. CDR3 sequence reads: CASSLSLAITYEQYF. For the CDR3, the DNA is TGTGCCAGCAGCCTCAGTTTAGCGATAACCTACGAGCAGTACTTC.

This chain joins TRBV5-1 and TRBJ2-7, with D perhaps given as TRBD1 or TRBD2 (5 bases each). This CDR3 contains 14 residues. The ends were cut back, 1 base at V and 4 bases at J, with 12 bases in the middle. Germline loops: CDR1 SGHRS, CDR2 YFSETQ. This CDR3 reads CASSLLPGLYEQYF. As DNA, the CDR3 is TGCGCCAGCAGCTTGCTTCCGGGGCTATACGAGCAGTACTTC.

The chain combines TRBV18 with TRBJ2-5; D is unclear. CDR3 size: 12 residues. V lost 6 bases, J lost 2 bases, and 7 bases lay in between. Germline V gene sequence: CDR1 KGHSH, CDR2 LQKENI. This CDR3 is CASSREQETQYF. CDR3 bases: TGTGCCAGCTCGCGCGAACAAGAGACCCAGTACTTC.